The sequence of this T cell receptor (beta chain) was determined in a study of T cells in Graves' hyperthyroidism and ophthalmopathy. Amplification of TCR beta CDR3 regions used RNA as the template. HTBI primers were the set used in a first-round RT-PCR of the TCR CDR3. TCRdb used MiXCR to reprocess the multiplex PCR reads, holding one entry per CDR3 protein. The table has about half a million distinct CDR3 sequences, about 22% seen once; the top ten hold roughly 49%. The germline gives CDR1 LNHNV, CDR2 YYDKDF (reference sequence). Trimming cost V 3 bases and J 4 bases; bases outside gene matches: 6. This CDR3 has 15 residues. This clonotype was recorded at least ten times.

The TCR originated in a woman between 65 and 79 years old with Graves' ophthalmopathy. Sequencing was done on a sample of blood. The rearrangement uses TRBV15 and TRBJ2-5, with 9 bases fitting TRBD1. The CDR3 region is CATSRVTTGGETQYF. The CDR3 DNA sequence: TGTGCCACCAGCAGGGTGACGACAGGGGGAGAGACCCAGTACTTC.